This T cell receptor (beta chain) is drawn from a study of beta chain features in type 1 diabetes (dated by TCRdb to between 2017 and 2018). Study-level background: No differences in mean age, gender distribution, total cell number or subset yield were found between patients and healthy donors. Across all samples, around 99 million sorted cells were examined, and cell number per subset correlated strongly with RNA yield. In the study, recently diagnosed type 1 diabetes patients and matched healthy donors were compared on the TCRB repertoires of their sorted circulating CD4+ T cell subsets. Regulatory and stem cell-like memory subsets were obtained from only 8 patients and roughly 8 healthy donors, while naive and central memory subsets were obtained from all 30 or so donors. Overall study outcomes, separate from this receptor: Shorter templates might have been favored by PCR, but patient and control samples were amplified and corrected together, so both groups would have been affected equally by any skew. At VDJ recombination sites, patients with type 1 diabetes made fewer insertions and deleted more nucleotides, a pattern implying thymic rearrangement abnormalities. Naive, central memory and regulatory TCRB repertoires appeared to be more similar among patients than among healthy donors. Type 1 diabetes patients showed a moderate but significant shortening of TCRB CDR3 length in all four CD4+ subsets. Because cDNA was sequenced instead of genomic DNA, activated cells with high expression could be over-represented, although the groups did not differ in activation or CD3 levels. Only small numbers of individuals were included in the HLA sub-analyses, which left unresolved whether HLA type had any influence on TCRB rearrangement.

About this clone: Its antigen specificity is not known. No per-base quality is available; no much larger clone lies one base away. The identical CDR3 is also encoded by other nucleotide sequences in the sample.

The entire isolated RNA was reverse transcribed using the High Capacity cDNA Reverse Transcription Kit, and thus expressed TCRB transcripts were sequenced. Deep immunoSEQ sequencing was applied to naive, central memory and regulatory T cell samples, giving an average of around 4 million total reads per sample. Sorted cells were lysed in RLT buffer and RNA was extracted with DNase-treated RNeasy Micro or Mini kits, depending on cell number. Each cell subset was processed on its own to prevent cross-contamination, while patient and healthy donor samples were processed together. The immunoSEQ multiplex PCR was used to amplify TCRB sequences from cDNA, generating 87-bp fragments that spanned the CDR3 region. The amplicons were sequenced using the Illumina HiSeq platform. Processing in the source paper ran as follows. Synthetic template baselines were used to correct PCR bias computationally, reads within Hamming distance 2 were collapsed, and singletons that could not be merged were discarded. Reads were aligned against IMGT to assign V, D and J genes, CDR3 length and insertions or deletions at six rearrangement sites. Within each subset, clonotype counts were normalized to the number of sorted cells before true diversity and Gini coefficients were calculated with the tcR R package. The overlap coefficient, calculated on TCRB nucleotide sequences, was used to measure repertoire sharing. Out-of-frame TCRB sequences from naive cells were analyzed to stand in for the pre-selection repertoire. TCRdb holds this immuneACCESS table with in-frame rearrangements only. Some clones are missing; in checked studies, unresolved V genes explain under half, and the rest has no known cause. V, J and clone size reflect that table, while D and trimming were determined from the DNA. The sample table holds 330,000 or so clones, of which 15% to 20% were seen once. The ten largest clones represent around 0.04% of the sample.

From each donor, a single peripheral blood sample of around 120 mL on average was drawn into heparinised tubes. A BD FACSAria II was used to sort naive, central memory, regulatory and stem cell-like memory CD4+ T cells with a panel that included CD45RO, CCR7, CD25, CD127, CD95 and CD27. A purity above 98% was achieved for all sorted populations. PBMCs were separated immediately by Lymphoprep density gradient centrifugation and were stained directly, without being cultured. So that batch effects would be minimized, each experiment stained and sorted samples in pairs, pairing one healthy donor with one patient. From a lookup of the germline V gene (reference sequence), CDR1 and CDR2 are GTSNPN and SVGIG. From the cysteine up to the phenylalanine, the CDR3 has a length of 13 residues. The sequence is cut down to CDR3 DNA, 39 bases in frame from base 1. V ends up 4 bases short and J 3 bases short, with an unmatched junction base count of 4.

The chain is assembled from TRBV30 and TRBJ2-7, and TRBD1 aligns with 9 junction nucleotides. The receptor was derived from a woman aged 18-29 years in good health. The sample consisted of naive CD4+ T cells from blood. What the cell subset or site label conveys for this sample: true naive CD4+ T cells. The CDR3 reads CAWTGTGLYEQYF. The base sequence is TGTGCCTGGACCGGGACAGGGCTCTACGAGCAGTACTTC.